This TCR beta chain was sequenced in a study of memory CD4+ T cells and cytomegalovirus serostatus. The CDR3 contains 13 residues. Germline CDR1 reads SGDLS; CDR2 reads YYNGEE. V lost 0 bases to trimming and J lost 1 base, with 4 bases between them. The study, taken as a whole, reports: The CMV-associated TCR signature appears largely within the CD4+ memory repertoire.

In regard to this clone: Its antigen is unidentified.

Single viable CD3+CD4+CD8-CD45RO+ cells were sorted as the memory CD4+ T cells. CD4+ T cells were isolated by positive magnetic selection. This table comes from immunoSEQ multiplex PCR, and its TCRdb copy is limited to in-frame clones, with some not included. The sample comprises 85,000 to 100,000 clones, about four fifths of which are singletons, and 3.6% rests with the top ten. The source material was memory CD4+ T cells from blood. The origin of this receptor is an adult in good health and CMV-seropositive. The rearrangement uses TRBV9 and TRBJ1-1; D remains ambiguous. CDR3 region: CASSVDTNTEAFF. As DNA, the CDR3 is TGTGCCAGCAGCGTAGACACGAACACTGAAGCTTTCTTT.